This TCR beta chain was observed in a study of cytomegalovirus exposure and HLA in healthy donors. Whole-study findings and limits: In a later analysis, parvovirus B19, influenza, CMV and Epstein-Barr virus appeared linked to several top co-occurrence clusters.

Trimming took 5 bases from V and 9 from J, leaving 13 bases between them. The CDR3 extends over 11 amino acids. Germline V CDR1 and CDR2: GTSNPN, SVGIG (reference sequence). This PCR relied on a set of 60 Vbeta primers and 13 Jbeta primers. Data came from immunoSEQ multiplex PCR; TCRdb stores just in-frame clones and leaves some out. The sample includes some 190,000 clones, around 80% of them seen just once. Note on this clone: Its target is unknown.

J is TRBJ1-1 and V is TRBV30, with D possibly TRBD1 on 6 matching bases. This sequence originates from a woman in her twenties or thirties in good health and CMV-seronegative. The source material was PBMCs. The CDR3 DNA follows: TGTGCCTGGTTAACAGGGCGCCAAGCTTTCTTT. Protein product: CAWLTGRQAFF.